Listed below are T cell receptor beta chains from one sample, sequenced in a study of radiation and T cells in renal cell carcinoma. Measured with immunoSEQ multiplex PCR; TCRdb has only the in-frame clones, and not every one. The table includes about 86,000 clones, about 85% detected once. Sequencing used blood, obtained from a patient whose treatment included radiotherapy and nephrectomy. Receptors originate from a middle-aged man with renal cell carcinoma. CDR3s include the opening cysteine and the closing phenylalanine or tryptophan. D genes are given only for firm matches. Expanded clones get a size class; other rows say once, few or many, or leave the size out.

>TRBV7-9|TRBJ2-1|NA|NA
TGTGCCTACGAGGGGACCTCAAACTGGAATGAGCAGTTCTTC
CAYEGTSNWNEQFF
>TRBV6-5|TRBJ1-1|NA|TRBD1
TGTGCCAGCAGTAATCAGACAGGGTACTCTGAAGCTTTCTTT
CASSNQTGYSEAFF
>TRBV4-1|TRBJ2-5|NA|TRBD2
TGCGCCAGCAGCCTCAGATGGGCTAGCGGGAGACAAGAGACCCAGTACTTC
CASSLRWASGRQETQYF
>TRBV4-2|TRBJ1-1|NA|NA
TGTGCCAGCAGCCAAGTGACAGGGAACACTGAAGCTTTCTTT
CASSQVTGNTEAFF
>TRBV5-1|TRBJ2-1|NA|NA
TGCGCCAGCAGCTTGGAGCGGTACAATGAGCAGTTCTTC
CASSLERYNEQFF
>TRBV5-1|TRBJ2-3|NA|TRBD2
TGCGCCAGCAGCCACGGGACTAGCCGCACAGATACGCAGTATTTT
CASSHGTSRTDTQYF
>TRBV19|TRBJ2-7|NA|TRBD1
TGTGCCAGTAGTATGGGACAGGGGAACTCCTACGAGCAGTACTTC
CASSMGQGNSYEQYF
>TRBV19|TRBJ1-5|many|TRBD1
TGTGCCAGTAGCCCGGGACAGGGCCGCAATCAGCCCCAGCATTTT
CASSPGQGRNQPQHF
>TRBV18|TRBJ2-1|NA|NA
TGTGCCAGCTCATCATATGGCCCAAACAATGAGCAGTTCTTC
CASSSYGPNNEQFF
>TRBV10-1|TRBJ2-3|NA|TRBD2
TGCGCCAGAGTGGACCGGGCGGGAGGCGGCACAGATACGCAGTATTTT
CARVDRAGGGTDTQYF
>TRBV7-3|TRBJ2-7|NA|TRBD2
TGTGCCAGCAGCCGGGCGGGGGACTACGAGCAGTACTTC
CASSRAGDYEQYF
>TRBV14|TRBJ1-1|NA|NA
TGTGCCAGCAGCCAAGCGGGCTCTGAAGCTTTCTTT
CASSQAGSEAFF
>TRBV11-1|TRBJ2-1|NA|NA
TGTGCCAGCAGCTTAGCATCTGGAGGACACAATGAGCAGTTCTTC
CASSLASGGHNEQFF
>TRBV5-1|TRBJ2-7|few|NA
TGCGCCAGCAGCTACCAGAGGGCCTCCTACGAGCAGTACTTC
CASSYQRASYEQYF
>TRBV5-1|TRBJ2-1|NA|TRBD1
TGCGCCAGCAGTGACAGGGGGCTATACAATGAGCAGTTCTTC
CASSDRGLYNEQFF
>TRBV5-8|TRBJ1-1|NA|TRBD1
TGTGCCAGCAGCTCTGGGACAGCCGAGAACACTGAAGCTTTCTTT
CASSSGTAENTEAFF
>TRBV7-9|TRBJ1-1|NA|NA
TGTGCCACACCAGAGTTCTCCATTGAAGCTTTCTTT
CATPEFSIEAFF
>TRBV4-3|TRBJ1-2|NA|NA
TGCGCCAGCAGCCAGAGCAGAGAGAACTATGGCTACACCTTC
CASSQSRENYGYTF
>TRBV27|TRBJ2-7|NA|TRBD1
TGTGCCAGCAGAGGACAGGGCCGCCCCTACGAGCAGTACTTC
CASRGQGRPYEQYF
>TRBV6-1|TRBJ1-5|NA|NA
TGTGCCAGCAGTGTGAAGGGCTGGAATAGCAATCAGCCCCAGCATTTT
CASSVKGWNSNQPQHF
>TRBV5-3|TRBJ1-1|NA|TRBD1
TGTGCCAGAAGCCTCCCACTCAGGGACAGGGGGCTCGAGGTCTCTGAAGCTTTCTTT
CARSLPLRDRGLEVSEAFF
>TRBV4-2|TRBJ2-7|NA|TRBD2
TGTGCCAGCAGCCAAGATGCTGGGGGACTAGCGGGAGCCGGTCACGAGCAGTACTTC
CASSQDAGGLAGAGHEQYF
>TRBV6-4|TRBJ1-1|NA|NA
TGTGCCAGCCCTCAGGAAAACACTGAAGCTTTCTTT
CASPQENTEAFF
>TRBV30|TRBJ1-6|NA|NA
TGTGCCTGGAGTCCCGCTGAAGGTTCACCCCTCCACTTT
CAWSPAEGSPLHF
>TRBV4-1|TRBJ2-5|NA|NA
TGCGCCAGCAGCCCAACTACTAGAGAGACCCAGTACTTC
CASSPTTRETQYF
>TRBV10-3|TRBJ2-7|NA|TRBD2
TGTGCCACCGGACTAGCGGGAGTGTCCTACGAGCAGTACTTC
CATGLAGVSYEQYF
>TRBV7-2|TRBJ1-2|NA|TRBD1
TGTGCCAGCAGCTTATCCGGGACAGGGTACTATGGCTACACCTTC
CASSLSGTGYYGYTF
>TRBV5-1|TRBJ2-3|NA|TRBD1
TGCGCCAGCGGGGACAGGGGGTATACAGATACGCAGTATTTT
CASGDRGYTDTQYF
>TRBV11-1|TRBJ2-3|NA|TRBD2
TGTGCCAGCAGTTTCGGGACTAGCGACACCACAGATACGCAGTATTTT
CASSFGTSDTTDTQYF
>TRBV5-1|TRBJ2-2|NA|NA
TGCGCCAGCAGCTTGGGGGCAGGGATAAACACCGGGGAGCTGTTTTTT
CASSLGAGINTGELFF
>TRBV5-1|TRBJ2-1|NA|NA
TGCGCCAGCAGCCGGTTAATATCTAGCGCCTACTCCTACAATGAGCAGTTCTTC
CASSRLISSAYSYNEQFF
>TRBV7-2|TRBJ2-6|NA|NA
TGTGCCAGCAGCTTAGCGGGGTGGGGTACCGGGGCCAACGTCCTGACTTTC
CASSLAGWGTGANVLTF
>TRBV6-4|TRBJ2-7|NA|NA
TGTGCCAGCAGCCTAGGGCCGGTGGCCTACGAGCAGTACTTC
CASSLGPVAYEQYF
>TRBV30|TRBJ1-2|NA|NA
TGTGCCTGGAGTGCCCAGGACGGCTCAGGGGGCTACACCTTC
CAWSAQDGSGGYTF
>TRBV30|TRBJ1-4|NA|NA
TGTGCCTGGCACAGAAACCTTAATGAAAAACTGTTTTTT
CAWHRNLNEKLFF
>TRBV2|TRBJ1-1|NA|NA
TGTGCCAGCAGTGAGGACACTGAAGCTTTCTTT
CASSEDTEAFF
>TRBV6-1|TRBJ2-7|NA|TRBD2
TGTGCCAGCAGTAACCCTAGCGGGAGCTCCTACGAGCAGTACTTC
CASSNPSGSSYEQYF
>TRBV5-1|TRBJ2-5|NA|NA
TGCGCCAGCAGGGACTCATTTGCTCAAGAGACCCAGTACTTC
CASRDSFAQETQYF
>TRBV6-5|TRBJ2-7|NA|TRBD2
TGTGCCAGCAGTTACATCGGACTAGCGGGAACCTACGAGCAGTACTTC
CASSYIGLAGTYEQYF
>TRBV19|TRBJ2-5|NA|NA
TGTGCCAGTAGTCCCCGGACCGGGGAGGAGACCCAGTACTTC
CASSPRTGEETQYF
>TRBV27|TRBJ1-1|NA|NA
TGTGCCAGCTCCTTAAGTGGGGCGGTGAACACTGAAGCTTTCTTT
CASSLSGAVNTEAFF
>TRBV10-3|TRBJ2-7|NA|NA
TGTGCCATCAGGGGTGACACGACCTCAACCTACGAGCAGTACTTC
CAIRGDTTSTYEQYF
>TRBV4-3|TRBJ1-5|NA|NA
TGCGCCAGCAGCCAAGGCAGGAATGGCAATCAGCCCCAGCATTTT
CASSQGRNGNQPQHF
>TRBV9|TRBJ2-5|NA|TRBD2
TGTGCCAGCAGCGCAACTTCTAGCGGGGGGGTGGAGACCCAGTACTTC
CASSATSSGGVETQYF
>TRBV7-9|TRBJ2-7|NA|TRBD2
TGTGCCAGCAGCTTGGGTCTAGCGGGGGCCGAGCAGTACTTC
CASSLGLAGAEQYF
>TRBV19|TRBJ2-2|NA|TRBD2
TGTGCCAGTAGGGTAGCGGGGCGAAACACCGGGGAGCTGTTTTTT
CASRVAGRNTGELFF
>TRBV7-9|TRBJ1-3|NA|TRBD1
TGTGCCAGCAGCTCGTATACAGGGGCTGCTGGAAACACCATATATTTT
CASSSYTGAAGNTIYF
>TRBV2|TRBJ2-2|NA|NA
TGTGCCAGCAGTGCCCCGACTAGTCACACCGGGGAGCTGTTTTTT
CASSAPTSHTGELFF
>TRBV2|TRBJ2-7|few|TRBD1
TGTGCCAGCAGTGGGGGACAGACCTCCTCCTACGAGCAGTACTTC
CASSGGQTSSYEQYF
>TRBV5-4|TRBJ2-3|NA|NA
TGTGCCAGCAGCTTGTACCAGAGCGGGACAGATACGCAGTATTTT
CASSLYQSGTDTQYF
>TRBV10-3|TRBJ2-7|NA|NA
TGTGCCATCAGTGCCCAGGGGAGCTCCTACGAGCAGTACTTC
CAISAQGSSYEQYF
>TRBV4-2|TRBJ2-7|NA|TRBD1
TGTGCCAGCAGCCAACCCCCCGGGACAGGGACGTACGAGCAGTACTTC
CASSQPPGTGTYEQYF
>TRBV28|TRBJ2-5|once|TRBD1
TGTGCCAGCACCCAAGGGACAGACCAAGAGACCCAGTACTTC
CASTQGTDQETQYF